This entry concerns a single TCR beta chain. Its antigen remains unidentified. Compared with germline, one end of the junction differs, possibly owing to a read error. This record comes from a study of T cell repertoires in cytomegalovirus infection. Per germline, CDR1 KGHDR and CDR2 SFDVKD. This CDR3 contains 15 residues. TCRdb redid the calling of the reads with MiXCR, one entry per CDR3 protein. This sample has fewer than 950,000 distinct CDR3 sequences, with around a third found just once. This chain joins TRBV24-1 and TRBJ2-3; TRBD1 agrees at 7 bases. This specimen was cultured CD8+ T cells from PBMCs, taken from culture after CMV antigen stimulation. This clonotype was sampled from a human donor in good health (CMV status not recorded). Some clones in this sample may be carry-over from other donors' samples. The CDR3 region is CVTDRDSYRADTQYF. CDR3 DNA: TGTGTCACCGACCGGGACAGTTACCGGGCAGATACGCAGTATTTT.